This TCR beta chain was retrieved from a study of Ad26.COV2.S vaccination and SARS-CoV-2 variants. Background on the study: Participants got Ad26.COV2.S intramuscularly, once or twice 56 days apart.

On this clone itself: Antigen specificity is unknown.

Assay: immunoSEQ multiplex PCR; the TCRdb copy retains only in-frame clones and omits some. This table holds around 350,000 clones, approximately 84% found once. Germline CDR1 is SGHTA and CDR2 is FQGNSA. Deletions cut 3 bases from V and 4 bases from J, with 10 bases between. The CDR3 is made up of 14 amino acids. Overall study findings and caveats: People given the vaccine had a wider spike-specific TCR breadth than placebo recipients did. Recipients of either vaccine or placebo displayed similar breadth of non-spike TCRs. The analyses of TCR breadth and depth may have understated the size of total T cell responses.

Treatment: roughly 18 received Ad26.COV2.S at low or high dose, single or two shots; 5 received placebo; per-sample allocation not given. Sample collection was performed on day 63 after the first vaccine or placebo injection. The chain uses TRBV7-2 and TRBJ1-5, with a tentative D call TRBD1 (5 bases). The TCR originated in a person aged 18-65 years who received the Ad26.COV2.S COVID-19 vaccine or a placebo. The sequences come from peripheral blood, collected in a trial of Ad26.COV2.S vaccine versus placebo. The CDR3 reads CASSLRQSNQPQHF. CDR3 in DNA: TGTGCCAGCAGCTTGCGACAGAGTAATCAGCCCCAGCATTTT.